Presented here are 9 T cell receptor beta chains from one specimen sequenced in a study of T-cell memory formation after mild COVID-19. In TCRdb, the 5' RACE reads were re-called with MiXCR into one record per CDR3 protein. The sample includes approximately 150,000 distinct CDR3 sequences, 13% of them seen just once. Sequences were obtained from PBMCs or a T cell subset sorted from them (not recorded which). Receptor source: a man aged 18 to 29 who had mild COVID-19 (a few samples of this study predate the infection). Cell type and time point are not known.

This clonotype turned up a few times. V and J are TRBV7-8 and TRBJ1-2, with a tentative D call TRBD1 (6 bases). Germline CDR1 SGHVS, CDR2 FQNEAQ. Trimming left V 5 bases short and J 5 bases short, with 9 bases between. The CDR3 totals 12 residues. The CDR3 reads CASSQQGYGYTF. CDR3 nucleotides: TGTGCCAGCAGCCAACAGGGATATGGCTACACCTTC.

The chain is built from TRBV12-3 or TRBV12-4 and TRBJ2-3; D remains unclear. V was cut by 6 bases and J by 4 bases, with 14 bases left in between. This CDR3 is 14 amino acids long. The CDR3 region is CASSPREAPDTQYF. The CDR3, as DNA: TGTGCCAGCAGCCCTCGCGAGGCCCCAGATACGCAGTATTTT.

J is TRBJ1-2 and V is TRBV4-1, with 8 nucleotides matching TRBD1. The CDR3 is 15 amino acids. V shed 3 bases, J shed 4 bases, and the junction held 7 bases outside the gene matches. Germline V gives CDR1 MGHRA, CDR2 YSYEKL. CDR3 nucleotides: TGCGCCAGCAGCCATCCGGACAGGGACGCCTATGGCTACACCTTC. Protein sequence: CASSHPDRDAYGYTF.

The J gene is TRBJ2-3, the V gene TRBV12-3 or TRBV12-4; D is perhaps TRBD2 (5 bases). V lost 3 bases and J 0 bases, leaving 10 bases between the germline ends. This CDR3 is built from 15 residues. The DNA of the CDR3 is TGTGCCAGCAGTTTCTCCGGGGTGAGCACAGATACGCAGTATTTT. This sequence encodes CASSFSGVSTDTQYF.

There are a few counts of this clonotype. V and J are TRBV4-2 and TRBJ1-2, with D unclear. Trimming removed 2 bases at V and 1 base at J, with 5 bases between. The V gene's germline CDR1 is LGHNA and CDR2 YNFKEQ. The CDR3 contains 13 residues. The chain's CDR3 is CASSQTDNYGYTF. The CDR3 bases are TGTGCCAGCAGCCAAACTGATAACTATGGCTACACCTTC.

The chain is built from TRBV10-3 and TRBJ1-2, with 8 positions matching TRBD1. Trimming at V came to 7 bases and at J to 3 bases, leaving 4 bases not matched to a gene. The germline V gene encodes CDR1 ENHRY and CDR2 SYGVKD. CDR3 length equals 13 residues. As DNA, the CDR3 is TGTGCCATCACCATGACAGGGGACTATGGCTACACCTTC. Its translation: CAITMTGDYGYTF.

In its sample, this clonotype was seen a few times. The chain recombines TRBV18 with TRBJ2-4, with TRBD1 matching 7 bases. This CDR3 region has 14 residues. Germline V gives CDR1 KGHSH, CDR2 LQKENI. J lost 5 bases, V lost 6 bases, and 7 bases had no gene match. CDR3 amino acids: CASSGWDSENIQYF. Written as DNA, the CDR3 is TGTGCCAGCTCCGGGTGGGACAGTGAAAACATTCAGTACTTC.

This clonotype was found a few times. The chain uses TRBV10-3 and TRBJ2-3; TRBD2 might be the D (6 bases). CDR3 length equals 15 residues. Trimming left V 0 bases short and J 4 bases short, with 11 bases between. Germline CDR1 ENHRY, CDR2 SYGVKD. CDR3 loop: CAISESGGEADTQYF. The CDR3 region has the DNA TGTGCCATCAGTGAGTCAGGCGGGGAGGCAGATACGCAGTATTTT.

This chain links TRBV20-1 with TRBJ2-7, with D tentatively TRBD1 (5 bases). Germline V CDR1 and CDR2: DFQATT, SNEGSKA (reference sequence). The CDR3 sequence is 13 residues long. V was cut by 0 bases and J by 5 bases, with 11 bases left in between. For the CDR3, the DNA is TGCAGTGCTAGAGATCCCAGGGAACACGAGCAGTACTTC. This sequence encodes CSARDPREHEQYF.